This T cell receptor beta chain was recorded in a study of T cells in Graves' hyperthyroidism and ophthalmopathy. This clonotype has a count of ten or more. Reasons for excluding patients were uncontrolled infection, other autoimmune disease, pregnancy or lactation. J was trimmed by 3 bases and V by 5 bases; bases with no gene match: 7. The germline V gene encodes CDR1 MNHNS and CDR2 SASEGT. The CDR3 spans 15 residues. Amplification of TCR beta CDR3 regions used RNA as the template. The HTBI primer set was used in a first-round RT-PCR of the TCR CDR3. TCRdb called the multiplex PCR reads again in MiXCR, with one record for every CDR3 protein. The table shows 390,000 or so distinct CDR3 sequences, with about 15% occurring only once.

The source material was blood. This TCR came from a man aged 18 to 29 with Graves' ophthalmopathy. The rearrangement uses TRBV6-1 and TRBJ1-1, with 9 bases identical to TRBD1. The chain's CDR3 is CASSWNRDRDTEAFF. The DNA for the CDR3 is TGTGCCAGCAGTTGGAACCGGGACAGGGACACTGAAGCTTTCTTT.